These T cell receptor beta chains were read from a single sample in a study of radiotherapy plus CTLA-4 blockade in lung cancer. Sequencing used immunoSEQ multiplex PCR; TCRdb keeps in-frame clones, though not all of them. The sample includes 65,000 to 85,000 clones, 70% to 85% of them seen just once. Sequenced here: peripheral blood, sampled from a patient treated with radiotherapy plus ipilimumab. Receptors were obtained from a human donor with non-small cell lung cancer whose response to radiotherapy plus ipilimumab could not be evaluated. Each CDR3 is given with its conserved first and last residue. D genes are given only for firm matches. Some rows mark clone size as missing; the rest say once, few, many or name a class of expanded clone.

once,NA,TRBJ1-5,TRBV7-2,TGTGCCAGCAGCTTAGGTCAGGGGCCGTGGCAGCCCCAGCATTTT,CASSLGQGPWQPQHF
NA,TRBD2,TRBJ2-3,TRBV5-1,TGCGCCAGCAGCTTGTGGGGCGGCGGGAGAGTAGATACGCAGTATTTT,CASSLWGGGRVDTQYF
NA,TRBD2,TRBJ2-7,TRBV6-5,TGTGCCAGCAGCTCCGGACTAGCGGGCAACTACGAGCAGTACTTC,CASSSGLAGNYEQYF
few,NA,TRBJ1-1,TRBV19,TGTGCCAGTAGTATAGATCGGGTGAACACTGAAGCTTTCTTT,CASSIDRVNTEAFF
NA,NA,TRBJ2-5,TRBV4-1,TGCGCCAGCAGCCTAGGAGGAGGGGAGACCCAGTACTTC,CASSLGGGETQYF
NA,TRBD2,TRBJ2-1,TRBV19,TGTGCCAGTACCAGGGGACTAGCGGGAACCTACAATGAGCAGTTCTTC,CASTRGLAGTYNEQFF
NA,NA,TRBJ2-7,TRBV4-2,TGTGCCAGCAGCCAAGATGGGGTACAGGACGAGCAGTACTTC,CASSQDGVQDEQYF
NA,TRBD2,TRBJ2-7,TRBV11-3,TGTGCCAGCAGCTTAGTCGGGGAGGGCTCCTACGAGCAGTACTTC,CASSLVGEGSYEQYF
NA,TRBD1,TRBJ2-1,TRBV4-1,TGCGCCAGCAGCCGGGGACAGGGTGTTATCTATGAGCAGTTCTTC,CASSRGQGVIYEQFF
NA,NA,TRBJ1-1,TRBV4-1,TGCGCCAGCAGGGGGCTGTATCGCACTGAAGCTTTCTTT,CASRGLYRTEAFF
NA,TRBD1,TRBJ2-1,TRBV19,TGTGCCAGTAGTATAATAAGCAGGGGGCTGAGGAATGAGCAGTTCTTC,CASSIISRGLRNEQFF
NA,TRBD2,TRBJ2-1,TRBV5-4,TGTGCCAGCAGCTTGGAGACCCTCCGGGGGGGTGAGCAGTTCTTC,CASSLETLRGGEQFF
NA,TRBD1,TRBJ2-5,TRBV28,TGTGCCAGCAGTTTCAGGGGGATCCAAGAGACCCAGTACTTC,CASSFRGIQETQYF
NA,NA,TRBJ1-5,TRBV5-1,TGCGCCAGCCGCAAAGATCAGGGCGCTCAGCCCCAGCATTTT,CASRKDQGAQPQHF
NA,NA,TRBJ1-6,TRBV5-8,TGTGCCAGCAGCGCTTTACAGGGATACTCACCCCTCCACTTT,CASSALQGYSPLHF
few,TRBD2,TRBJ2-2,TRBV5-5,TGTGCCAGCAGCTTGGGGACTAGCACCGGGGAGCTGTTTTTT,CASSLGTSTGELFF
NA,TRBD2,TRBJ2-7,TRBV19,TGTGCCAGTAGTATTTCTCGCGGACTAGCGGGAGGGGACTCCTACGAGCAGTACTTC,CASSISRGLAGGDSYEQYF
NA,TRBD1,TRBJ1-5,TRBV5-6,TGTGCCAGCAGCTCTGCCGGGACAGGGGCTAATCAGCCCCAGCATTTT,CASSSAGTGANQPQHF
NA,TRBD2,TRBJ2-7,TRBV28,TGTGCCAGCAGCCAGACTAGCGGGGAGCAGTACTTC,CASSQTSGEQYF
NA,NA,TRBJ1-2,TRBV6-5,TGTGCCAGCAGGTACGGGCTTGACAGCTATGGCTACACCTTC,CASRYGLDSYGYTF
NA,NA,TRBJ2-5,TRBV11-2,TGTGCCAGCAGCTTCGCTGGGACTTCTCAAGAGACCCAGTACTTC,CASSFAGTSQETQYF
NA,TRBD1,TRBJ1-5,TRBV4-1,TGCGCCAGCAGCCTCCGACAGGGACGATGGGATCAGCCCCAGCATTTT,CASSLRQGRWDQPQHF
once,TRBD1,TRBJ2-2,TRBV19,TGTGCCAGTAGTACGACAGGGGCCGGGGAGCTGTTTTTT,CASSTTGAGELFF
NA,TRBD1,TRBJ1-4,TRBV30,TGTGCCTGGGAGGGGGCTAGTTCGGATGAAAAACTGTTTTTT,CAWEGASSDEKLFF
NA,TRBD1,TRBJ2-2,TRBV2,TGTGCCAGCAGTGAGTTCAGGGGGCTGACCGGGGAGCTGTTTTTT,CASSEFRGLTGELFF
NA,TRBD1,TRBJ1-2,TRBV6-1,TGTGCCAGCAGTGAAGCGTTGGACAGGGGTTATGGCTACACCTTC,CASSEALDRGYGYTF
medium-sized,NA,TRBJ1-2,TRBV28,TGTGCCAGCAGTTCCTCCCCCACAAGGGGTGGCTACACCTTC,CASSSSPTRGGYTF
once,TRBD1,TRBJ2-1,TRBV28,TGTGCCAGCACTACCCGCCTCAGGGGGAGCTCCTACAATGAGCAGTTCTTC,CASTTRLRGSSYNEQFF
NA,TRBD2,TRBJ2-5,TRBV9,TGTGCCAGCAGCGTAGGAGCGGGAGGGCCGGTCCCTAAGTACTTC,CASSVGAGGPVPKYF
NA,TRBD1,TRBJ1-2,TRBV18,TGTGCCAGCTCAGCAGTGACAGGGGCGAGCTATGGCTACACCTTC,CASSAVTGASYGYTF
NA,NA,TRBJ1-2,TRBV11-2,TGTGCCAGCAGCTTAGGGTACGGAGAAAACTATGGCTACACCTTC,CASSLGYGENYGYTF
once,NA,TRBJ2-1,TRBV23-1,TGCGCCAGCAGTCAATCTGCGTGGCCGGGTGAGCAGTTCTTC,CASSQSAWPGEQFF
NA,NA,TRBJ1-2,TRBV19,TGTGCCAGTAGTATGCGGGGAAATGACTATGGCTACACCTTC,CASSMRGNDYGYTF
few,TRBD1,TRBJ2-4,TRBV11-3,TGTGCCAGCAGTTTAGGGACAGGGGCCAAAAACATTCAGTACTTC,CASSLGTGAKNIQYF
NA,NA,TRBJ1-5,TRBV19,TGTGCCAGTAGTATTTTCAGGGTGAATCAGCCCCAGCATTTT,CASSIFRVNQPQHF
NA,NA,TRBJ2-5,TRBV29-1,TGCAGCGTTGGAGCGTTAGAGACCCAGTACTTC,CSVGALETQYF
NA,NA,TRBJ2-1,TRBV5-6,TGTGCCAGCAGCTTGTGGACTCGGGATAATGAGCAGTTCTTC,CASSLWTRDNEQFF
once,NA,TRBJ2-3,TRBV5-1,TGCGCCAGCAGCTTGGCCGGTTCTAGCACAGATACGCAGTATTTT,CASSLAGSSTDTQYF
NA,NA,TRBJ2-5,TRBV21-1,TGTGCCAGCAGCAAAGGCAAGACAGAGCCCCTAGAGACCCAGTACTTC,CASSKGKTEPLETQYF
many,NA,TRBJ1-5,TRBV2,TGTGCCAGCAAGACTCAGGGGAATCAGCCCCAGCATTTT,CASKTQGNQPQHF
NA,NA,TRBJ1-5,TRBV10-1,TGCGCCAGCAGTGAGTCCAGAGGGAGGGTAAGCAATCAGCCCCAGCATTTT,CASSESRGRVSNQPQHF
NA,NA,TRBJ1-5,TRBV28,TGTGCCAGCAGTTTAATATATCAGCCCCAGCATTTT,CASSLIYQPQHF
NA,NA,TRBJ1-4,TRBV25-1,TGTGCCAGCAGTGTCTATACGGCTAATGAAAAACTGTTTTTT,CASSVYTANEKLFF
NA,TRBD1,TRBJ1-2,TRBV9,TGTGCCAGCAGCGTAGAGGGACAGGGGAACTATGGCTACACCTTC,CASSVEGQGNYGYTF
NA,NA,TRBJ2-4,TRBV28,TGTGCCAGCAGTTCTCGGGGGACCCTTCTACCTGAAAACATTCAGTACTTC,CASSSRGTLLPENIQYF
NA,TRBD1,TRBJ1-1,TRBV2,TGTGCCAGCAGAGCCCCAGGGGGCGCGGGCGCTGAAGCTTTCTTT,CASRAPGGAGAEAFF
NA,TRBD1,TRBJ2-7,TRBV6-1,TGTGCCAGCAGCGGGACAGGGAGCTACGAGCAGTACTTC,CASSGTGSYEQYF
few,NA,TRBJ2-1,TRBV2,TGTGCCAGCAGGGGGGACACACCGCTGGGGAATGAGCAGTTCTTC,CASRGDTPLGNEQFF
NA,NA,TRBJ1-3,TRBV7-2,TGTGCCAGCAGCGTACAGGGCTCGAGGGGAAACACCATATATTTT,CASSVQGSRGNTIYF
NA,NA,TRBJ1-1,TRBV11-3,TGTGCCAGCAGCTTCGACAGTATGAACACTGAAGCTTTCTTT,CASSFDSMNTEAFF
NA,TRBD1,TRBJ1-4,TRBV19,TGTGCCAGTAGGGACAGGGGGTTTGAAAAACTGTTTTTT,CASRDRGFEKLFF
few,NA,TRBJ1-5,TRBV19,TGTGCCAGTAGTATACAGGCCAATAGCAATCAGCCCCAGCATTTT,CASSIQANSNQPQHF
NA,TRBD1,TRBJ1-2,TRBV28,TGTGCCAGCAGTTTATATGGGACAGGGGCTATGGACTATGGCTACACCTTC,CASSLYGTGAMDYGYTF
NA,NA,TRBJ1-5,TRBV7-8,TGTGCCAGCAGTATCAGGGAGGGTCAGCCCCAGCATTTT,CASSIREGQPQHF
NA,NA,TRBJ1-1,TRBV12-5,TGTGCTAGTGGTTTGGCATTTAACACTGAAGCTTTCTTT,CASGLAFNTEAFF
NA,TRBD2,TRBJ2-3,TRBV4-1,TGCGCCAGCAGCCAACAGGGACTAGCGGGGTTCACAGATACGCAGTATTTT,CASSQQGLAGFTDTQYF
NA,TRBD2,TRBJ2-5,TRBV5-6,TGTGCCAGCAGCTTAGGACTAGCGGGATTTGAAGAGACCCAGTACTTC,CASSLGLAGFEETQYF
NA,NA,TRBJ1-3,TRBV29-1,TGCAGCGTTGGCGGGGGGGTGATATCTGGAAACACCATATATTTT,CSVGGGVISGNTIYF
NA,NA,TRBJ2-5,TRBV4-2,TGTGCCAGCGGGGGGGCAAGCGGCCAAGAGACCCAGTACTTC,CASGGASGQETQYF
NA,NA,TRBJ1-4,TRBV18,TGTGCCAGCTCACCGGACGGCGGCTCTAGCCCTAAACTGTTTTTT,CASSPDGGSSPKLFF